The clone carrying this T cell receptor (beta chain) was recorded only once. What it binds is unknown. Flow cytometry had shown expanded CD8+CD57+ cells in the patients chosen for sequencing. Acquired aplastic anemia of severe grade affected all patients. The sample belongs to a study of CD8+CD57+ T cells in acquired aplastic anemia. Whole-study results and caveats: The number of CD8+ CDR3 sequences shared by patients and controls was roughly 31. In CD8+ cells, Simpson's diversity showed no significant difference between patients and controls.

According to the study, genomic DNA was the template for TCR beta VDJ and CDR3 profiling. Using its own MiXCR run on the reads, TCRdb lists one record per CDR3 protein. The sample has around 250,000 distinct CDR3 sequences; about 80% are singletons. V dropped 5 bases and J dropped 4 bases, with 14 bases sitting between them. The CDR3 extends over 14 amino acids. The germline CDR1 and CDR2 sequences are LNHNV and YYDKDF (reference sequence). The clonotype was recovered from a human donor with aplastic anemia. The genes are TRBV15 and TRBJ2-5; D is possibly TRBD1 (6 bases). The material sequenced was sorted CD4+, CD8+, or CD8+CD57+ T cells (not recorded which) from PBMCs. CDR3 nucleotide sequence: TGTGCCACCAGCGGGGGCTCCCGAGCAGAGACCCAGTACTTC. This codes for CATSGGSRAETQYF.